These 4 T cell receptor beta chains came from one sample sequenced in a study of blood T cell repertoires in COVID-19. Clones were read by immunoSEQ multiplex PCR, and TCRdb kept only the in-frame ones, dropping some. The table has some 190,000 clones, 88% seen once. The sample comprised peripheral blood. The receptor source for this set is a man aged 18 to 30 with active or convalescent COVID-19.

V gene TRBV3-1 (or the pseudogene TRBV3-2) combines with J gene TRBJ1-2; D remains unclear. Trimming stripped 1 base from V and 0 bases from J, with 9 bases between. This CDR3 is 15 amino acids long. Germline CDR1 reads LGHDT; CDR2 reads YNNKEL (reference sequence). The CDR3 loop reads CASSQGYISNYGYTF. In nucleotides, the CDR3 is TGTGCCAGCAGCCAAGGCTATATATCTAACTATGGCTACACCTTC.

This sequence joins TRBV7-2 and TRBJ1-1, with D perhaps matching TRBD1 (6 bases). This CDR3 contains 13 residues. Looked up from germline, CDR1 is SGHTA and CDR2 is FQGNSA. V was clipped by 3 bases and J by 8 bases, with 13 bases between them. CDR3 residues: CASSFKGVGEAFF. CDR3 DNA: TGTGCCAGCAGCTTCAAGGGGGTGGGCGAAGCTTTCTTT.

The J gene is TRBJ2-2, the V gene TRBV4-1; 7 bases are a match to TRBD1. The germline gives CDR1 MGHRA, CDR2 YSYEKL. V lost 4 bases and J lost 3; bases outside the gene matches: 5. The CDR3 totals 15 residues. CDR3 amino acids: CASSPTGRYTGELFF. The DNA for the CDR3 is TGCGCCAGCAGCCCGACAGGGAGATACACCGGGGAGCTGTTTTTT.

This chain connects TRBV7-2 to TRBJ2-3; possibly TRBD2 for D (6 bases). The CDR3 loop spans 15 amino acids. Per germline, CDR1 SGHTA and CDR2 FQGNSA. V dropped 3 bases and J dropped 3 bases, with 13 bases sitting between them. The CDR3 here is CASSFGGSGTDTQYF. Here the CDR3 DNA reads TGTGCCAGCAGCTTCGGGGGATCAGGGACAGATACGCAGTATTTT.